The following is a T cell receptor (beta chain) sequence with its context. Its antigen is not known. The CDR3 totals 16 residues. CDR1 is SEHNR, CDR2 FQNEAQ, per germline (reference sequence). Trimming took off 4 bases at V and 5 bases at J, with 20 bases between the two ends. Both 60 Vbeta primers and 13 Jbeta primers went into the PCR. The repertoire was sequenced with immunoSEQ multiplex PCR; TCRdb's copy has only in-frame clones and lacks some. The profile shows 170,000 or so clones, over 75% of them singletons. This sample was included in a study of cytomegalovirus exposure and HLA in healthy donors. General study results and limits: Being productive about 87% or about 30% of the time was typical of most TCR beta V segments in an earlier analysis.

Material for sequencing was PBMCs. The chain combines TRBV7-9 with TRBJ1-2, with a tentative D call TRBD1 (5 bases). The TCR sequence derives from a woman aged 50 to 60 in good health and CMV-seronegative. CDR3 coding DNA: TGTGCCAGCAGCTCAAGCGGGACGGCGGGCGGGTATGGCTACACCTTC. The encoded protein is CASSSSGTAGGYGYTF.